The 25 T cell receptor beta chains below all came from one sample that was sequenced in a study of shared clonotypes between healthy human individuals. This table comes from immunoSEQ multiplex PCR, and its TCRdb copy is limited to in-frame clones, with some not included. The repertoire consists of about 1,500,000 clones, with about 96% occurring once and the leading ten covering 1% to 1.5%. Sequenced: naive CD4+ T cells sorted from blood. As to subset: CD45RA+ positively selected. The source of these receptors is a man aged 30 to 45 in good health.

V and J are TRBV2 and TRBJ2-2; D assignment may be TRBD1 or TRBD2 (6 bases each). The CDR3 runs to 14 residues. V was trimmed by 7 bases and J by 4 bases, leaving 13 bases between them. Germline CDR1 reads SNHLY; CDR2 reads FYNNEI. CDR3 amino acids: CASNTGAVTGELFF. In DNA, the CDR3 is TGTGCCAGCAATACGGGGGCGGTCACCGGGGAGCTGTTTTTT.

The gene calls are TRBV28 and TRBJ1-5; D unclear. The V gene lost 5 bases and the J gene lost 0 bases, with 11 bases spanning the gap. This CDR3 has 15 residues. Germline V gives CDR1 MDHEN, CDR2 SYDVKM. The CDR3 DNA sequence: TGTGCCAGCAGTAGGGCGTTTCGTAGCAATCAGCCCCAGCATTTT. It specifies CASSRAFRSNQPQHF.

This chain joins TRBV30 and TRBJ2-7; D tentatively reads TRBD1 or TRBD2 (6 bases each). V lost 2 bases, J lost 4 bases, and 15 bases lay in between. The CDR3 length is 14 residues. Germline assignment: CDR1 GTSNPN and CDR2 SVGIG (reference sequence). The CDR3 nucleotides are TGTGCCTGGAGTCCAGATCCGGGGGCTTACGAGCAGTACTTC. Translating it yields CAWSPDPGAYEQYF.

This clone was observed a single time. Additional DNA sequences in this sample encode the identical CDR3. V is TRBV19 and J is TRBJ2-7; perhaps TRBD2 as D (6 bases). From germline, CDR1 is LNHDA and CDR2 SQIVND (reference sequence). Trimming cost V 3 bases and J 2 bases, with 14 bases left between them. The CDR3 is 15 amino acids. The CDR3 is CASSISQEGAYEQYF. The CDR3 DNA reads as TGTGCCAGTAGTATTTCTCAGGAGGGAGCCTACGAGCAGTACTTC. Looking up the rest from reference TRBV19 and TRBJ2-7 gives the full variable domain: DGGITQSPKYLFRKEGQNVTLSCEQNLNHDAMYWYRQDPGQGLRLIYYSQIVNDFQKGDIAEGYSVSREKKESFPLTVTSAQKNPTAFYLCASSISQEGAYEQYFGPGTRLTVT.

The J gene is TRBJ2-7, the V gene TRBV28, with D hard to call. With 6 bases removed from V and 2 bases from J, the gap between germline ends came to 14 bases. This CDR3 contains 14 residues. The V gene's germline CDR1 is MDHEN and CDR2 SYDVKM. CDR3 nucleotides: TGTGCCAGCAGGTCGCCCAGTCCCCCCTACGAGCAGTACTTC. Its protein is CASRSPSPPYEQYF.

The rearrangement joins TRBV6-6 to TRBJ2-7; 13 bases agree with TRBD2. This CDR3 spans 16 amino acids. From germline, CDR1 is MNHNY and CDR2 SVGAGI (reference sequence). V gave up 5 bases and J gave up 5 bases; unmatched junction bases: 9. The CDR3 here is CASSVGLAGVSDEQYF. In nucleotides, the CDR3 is TGTGCCAGCAGTGTCGGACTAGCGGGAGTTTCCGACGAGCAGTACTTC.

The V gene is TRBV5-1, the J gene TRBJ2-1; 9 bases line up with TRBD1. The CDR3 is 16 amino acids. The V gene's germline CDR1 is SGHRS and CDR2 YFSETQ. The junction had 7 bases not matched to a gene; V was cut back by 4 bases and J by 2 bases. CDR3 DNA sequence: TGCGCCAGCAGCACGCAGACAGGGGGGACCTACAATGAGCAGTTCTTC. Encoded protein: CASSTQTGGTYNEQFF.

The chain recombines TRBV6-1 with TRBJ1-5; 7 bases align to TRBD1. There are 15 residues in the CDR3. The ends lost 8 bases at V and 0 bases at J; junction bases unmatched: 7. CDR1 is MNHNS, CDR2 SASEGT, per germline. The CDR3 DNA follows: TGTGCCAGCGGGGAGGGGGCTGGTAGCAATCAGCCCCAGCATTTT. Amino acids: CASGEGAGSNQPQHF.

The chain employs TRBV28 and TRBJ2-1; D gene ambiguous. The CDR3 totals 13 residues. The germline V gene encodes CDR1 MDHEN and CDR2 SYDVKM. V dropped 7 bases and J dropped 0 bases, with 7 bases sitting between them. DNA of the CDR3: TGTGCCAGCATGACCGTCTCCTACAATGAGCAGTTCTTC. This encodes CASMTVSYNEQFF.

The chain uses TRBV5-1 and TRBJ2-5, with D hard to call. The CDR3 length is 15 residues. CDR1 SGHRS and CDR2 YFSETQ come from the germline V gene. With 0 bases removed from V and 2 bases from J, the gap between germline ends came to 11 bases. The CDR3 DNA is TGCGCCAGCAGCTTGGAACCGTTGGGGCAAGAGACCCAGTACTTC. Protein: CASSLEPLGQETQYF.

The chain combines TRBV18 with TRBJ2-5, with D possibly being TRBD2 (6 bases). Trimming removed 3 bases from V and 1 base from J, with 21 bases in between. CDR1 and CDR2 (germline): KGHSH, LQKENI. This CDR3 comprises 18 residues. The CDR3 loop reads CASSPRRVAMGIQETQYF. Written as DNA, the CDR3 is TGTGCCAGCTCACCGAGGAGGGTGGCCATGGGGATCCAAGAGACCCAGTACTTC.

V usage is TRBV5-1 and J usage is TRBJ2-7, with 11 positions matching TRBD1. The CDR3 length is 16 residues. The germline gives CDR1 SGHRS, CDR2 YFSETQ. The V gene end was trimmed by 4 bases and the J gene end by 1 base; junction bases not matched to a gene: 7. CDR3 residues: CASSPRTGGRSYEQYF. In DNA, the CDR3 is TGCGCCAGCAGCCCTCGGACAGGGGGCAGATCCTACGAGCAGTACTTC.

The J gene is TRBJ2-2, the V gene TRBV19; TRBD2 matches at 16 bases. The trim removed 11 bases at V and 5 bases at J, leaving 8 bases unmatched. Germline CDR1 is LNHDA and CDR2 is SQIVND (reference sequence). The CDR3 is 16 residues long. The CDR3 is CASSGTSGRGTGELFF. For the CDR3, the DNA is TGTGCCTCCTCCGGGACTAGCGGGAGGGGGACCGGGGAGCTGTTTTTT.

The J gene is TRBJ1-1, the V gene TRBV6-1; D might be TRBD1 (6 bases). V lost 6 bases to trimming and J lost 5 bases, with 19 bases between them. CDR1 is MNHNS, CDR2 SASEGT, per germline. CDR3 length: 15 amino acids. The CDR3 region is CASSPIGGAETEAFF. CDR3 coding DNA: TGTGCCAGCAGCCCTATAGGGGGGGCCGAGACTGAAGCTTTCTTT.

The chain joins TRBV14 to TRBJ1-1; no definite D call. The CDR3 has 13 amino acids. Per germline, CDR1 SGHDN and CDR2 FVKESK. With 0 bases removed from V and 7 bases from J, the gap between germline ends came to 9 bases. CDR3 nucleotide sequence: TGTGCCAGCAGCCAAGACAGGATAAGTGAAGCTTTCTTT. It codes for CASSQDRISEAFF.

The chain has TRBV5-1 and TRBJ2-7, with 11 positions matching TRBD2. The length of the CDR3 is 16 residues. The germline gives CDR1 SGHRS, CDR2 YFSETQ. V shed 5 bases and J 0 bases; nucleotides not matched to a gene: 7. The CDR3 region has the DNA TGCGCCAGCAGGTCGGGACTAGCGGATAACTCCTACGAGCAGTACTTC. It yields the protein CASRSGLADNSYEQYF.

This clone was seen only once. CDR3 DNA sequence: TGTGCCAGCAGCGTAGGCCCGGGGGAGGGTTTCTATGGCTACACCTTC. Encoded protein: CASSVGPGEGFYGYTF. The chain has TRBV9 and TRBJ1-2; tentatively, D is TRBD1 (5 bases). The germline CDR1 and CDR2 sequences are SGDLS and YYNGEE. Trimming shortened V by 0 bases and J by 4 bases, and 16 bases separated the two germline ends. CDR3 length equals 16 residues.

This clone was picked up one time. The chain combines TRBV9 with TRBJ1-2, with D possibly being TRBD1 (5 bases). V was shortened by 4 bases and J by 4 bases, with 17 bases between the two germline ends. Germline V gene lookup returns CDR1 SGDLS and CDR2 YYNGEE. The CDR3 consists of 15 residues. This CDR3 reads CASSPSGSTVYGYTF. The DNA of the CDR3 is TGTGCCAGCAGCCCGAGTGGATCGACAGTCTATGGCTACACCTTC. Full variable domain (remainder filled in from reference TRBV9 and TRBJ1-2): DSGVTQTPKHLITATGQRVTLRCSPRSGDLSVYWYQQSLDQGLQFLIQYYNGEERAKGNILERFSAQQFPDLHSELNLSSLELGDSALYFCASSPSGSTVYGYTFGSGTRLTVV.

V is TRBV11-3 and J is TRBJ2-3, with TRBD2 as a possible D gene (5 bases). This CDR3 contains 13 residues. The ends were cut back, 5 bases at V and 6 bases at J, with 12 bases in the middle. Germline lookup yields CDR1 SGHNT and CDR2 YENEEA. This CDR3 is CASSISAVDTQYF. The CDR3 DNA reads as TGTGCCAGCAGCATCTCAGCGGTGGATACGCAGTATTTT.

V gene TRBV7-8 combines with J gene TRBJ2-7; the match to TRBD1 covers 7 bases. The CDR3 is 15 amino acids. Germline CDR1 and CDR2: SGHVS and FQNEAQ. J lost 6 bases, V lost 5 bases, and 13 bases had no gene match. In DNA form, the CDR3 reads TGTGCCAGCAGCCAAGACAGGGCCGGTCCTCTCGAGCAGTACTTC. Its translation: CASSQDRAGPLEQYF.

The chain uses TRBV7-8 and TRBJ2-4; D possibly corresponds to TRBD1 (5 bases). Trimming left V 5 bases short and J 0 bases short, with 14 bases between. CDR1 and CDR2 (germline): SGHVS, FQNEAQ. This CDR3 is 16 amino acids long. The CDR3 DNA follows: TGTGCCAGCAGCCCCCGAACGACAGTAGCCAAAAACATTCAGTACTTC. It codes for CASSPRTTVAKNIQYF.

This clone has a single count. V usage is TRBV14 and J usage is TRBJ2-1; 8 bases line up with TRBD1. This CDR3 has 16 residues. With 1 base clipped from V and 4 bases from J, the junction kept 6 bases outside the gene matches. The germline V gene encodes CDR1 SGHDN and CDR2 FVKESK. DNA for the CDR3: TGTGCCAGCAGCCAAGTTATGAGACAGGGGTACAATGAGCAGTTCTTC. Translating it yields CASSQVMRQGYNEQFF.

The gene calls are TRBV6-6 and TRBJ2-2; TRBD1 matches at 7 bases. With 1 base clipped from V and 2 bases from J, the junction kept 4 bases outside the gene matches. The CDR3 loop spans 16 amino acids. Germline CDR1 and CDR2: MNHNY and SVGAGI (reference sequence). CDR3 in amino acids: CASSYWGQTNTGELFF. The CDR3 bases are TGTGCCAGCAGTTACTGGGGACAGACAAACACCGGGGAGCTGTTTTTT.

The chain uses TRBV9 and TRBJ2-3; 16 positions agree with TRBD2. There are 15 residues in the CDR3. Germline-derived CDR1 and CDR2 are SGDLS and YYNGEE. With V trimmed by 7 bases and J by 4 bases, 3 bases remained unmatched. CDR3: CASGTSGRGADTQYF. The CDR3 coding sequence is TGTGCCAGCGGGACTAGCGGGAGGGGAGCAGATACGCAGTATTTT.

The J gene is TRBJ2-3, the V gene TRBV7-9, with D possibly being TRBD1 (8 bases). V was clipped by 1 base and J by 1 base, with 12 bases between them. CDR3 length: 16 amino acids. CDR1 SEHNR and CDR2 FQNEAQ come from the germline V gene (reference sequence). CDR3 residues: CASSLGQGRGTDTQYF. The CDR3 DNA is TGTGCCAGCAGCTTAGGACAGGGGAGGGGCACAGATACGCAGTATTTT.